A single sample gave rise to the 27 T cell receptor beta chains below, sequenced in a study of TIL therapy for anti-PD-1-resistant metastatic lung cancer. The immunoSEQ assay was v3. Here immunoSEQ multiplex PCR was the method, and the copy in TCRdb shows in-frame clones only, minus some. The sample includes 54,000 or so clones, around 86% of them seen just once. Specified time point: pre-treatment sample, taken before nivolumab and TIL therapy. Sequenced here: blood, sampled at baseline. These receptors all stem from a person between 25 and 80 years old with non-small cell lung cancer.

The chain's CDR3 is CASSLDSNTEAFF. The CDR3 DNA follows: TGTGCCAGCAGCTTGGACAGTAACACTGAAGCTTTCTTT. This chain joins TRBV5-6 and TRBJ1-1; D is uncertain. Germline-derived CDR1 and CDR2 are SGHDT and YYEEEE. This CDR3 has 13 amino acids. The ends were cut back, 0 bases at V and 2 bases at J, with 5 bases in the middle.

The rearrangement uses TRBV18 and TRBJ2-1; D is undetermined. This CDR3 is 13 amino acids long. Trimming stripped 5 bases from V and 6 bases from J, with 11 bases between. Germline V CDR1 and CDR2: KGHSH, LQKENI. The CDR3, as DNA: TGTGCCAGCTCATCCCCGACTGTCAATGAGCAGTTCTTC. It specifies CASSSPTVNEQFF.

The J gene is TRBJ1-2, the V gene TRBV12-3 or TRBV12-4; D not resolved. Trimming pared 10 bases from V and 4 bases from J, leaving 13 bases between. The CDR3 runs 12 residues. The CDR3 sequence: CAISRRSYGYTF. The CDR3 coding sequence is TGTGCCATCTCCCGACGGTCCTATGGCTACACCTTC.

This rearrangement joins TRBV3-1 (or the pseudogene TRBV3-2) to TRBJ1-1, with D maybe TRBD1 (6 bases). The CDR3 covers 14 residues. Trimming stripped 4 bases from V and 3 bases from J, with 12 bases between. Germline V gives CDR1 LGHDT, CDR2 YNNKEL (reference sequence). Here the CDR3 DNA reads TGTGCCAGCAGCCCTAAGGGGGGACACACTGAAGCTTTCTTT. Protein sequence: CASSPKGGHTEAFF.

This sequence joins TRBV2 and TRBJ2-2, with no clear D. CDR3 size: 14 residues. Germline V gene sequence: CDR1 SNHLY, CDR2 FYNNEI. With 4 bases removed from V and 0 bases from J, the gap between germline ends came to 6 bases. CDR3 nucleotide sequence: TGTGCCAGCAGTGCTGAGGCGAACACCGGGGAGCTGTTTTTT. It is translated as CASSAEANTGELFF.

The chain has TRBV24-1 and TRBJ2-3; D remains unclear. V lost 1 base, J lost 8 bases, and 3 bases lay in between. The CDR3 loop spans 11 amino acids. Germline CDR1 KGHDR, CDR2 SFDVKD. CDR3 amino acids: CATSDLGTQYF. The CDR3 DNA reads as TGTGCCACCAGTGATTTAGGTACGCAGTATTTT.

The chain combines TRBV28 with TRBJ1-3; 7 nucleotides agree with TRBD1. Unmatched junction bases numbered 4, after V lost 2 bases and J lost 0 bases. Germline V lookup: CDR1 MDHEN, CDR2 SYDVKM. The CDR3 contains 16 residues. For the CDR3, the DNA is TGTGCCAGCAGTTTAGTGGCAGGGGGCTCTGGAAACACCATATATTTT. Its protein is CASSLVAGGSGNTIYF.

This clone was seen just once. The chain uses TRBV28 and TRBJ1-5, with D possibly being TRBD1 (6 bases). The germline V and J ends were trimmed by 3 bases and 3 bases, with 12 bases remaining between them. CDR3 length: 15 amino acids. The V gene's germline CDR1 is MDHEN and CDR2 SYDVKM. CDR3 amino acids: CASSFRRGDNQPQHF. The DNA of the CDR3 is TGTGCCAGCAGTTTTCGCAGGGGTGACAATCAGCCCCAGCATTTT.

This clone showed up just once. V and J are TRBV7-6 and TRBJ2-2; 8 nucleotides align to TRBD1. V shed 3 bases and J 1 base; nucleotides not matched to a gene: 4. Germline values: CDR1 SGHVS, CDR2 FNYEAQ. The CDR3 has 16 amino acids. CDR3 sequence (DNA): TGTGCCAGCAGCTTTCAGGGGGCGCGGAACACCGGGGAGCTGTTTTTT. This encodes CASSFQGARNTGELFF.

The chain joins TRBV4-1 to TRBJ1-4; D is unclear. V was shortened by 0 bases and J by 9 bases, with 8 bases between the two germline ends. This CDR3 spans 13 amino acids. Germline CDR1 is MGHRA and CDR2 is YSYEKL. The CDR3 protein is CASSQEGQKKLFF. CDR3 sequence (DNA): TGCGCCAGCAGCCAAGAAGGGCAGAAAAAACTGTTTTTT.

This chain connects TRBV24-1 to TRBJ1-2; 8 bases line up with TRBD1. V trimming: 7 bases; J trimming: 9 bases; junction bases outside the gene matches: 18. The CDR3 consists of 16 residues. CDR1 is KGHDR, CDR2 SFDVKD, per germline. This CDR3 is CATSINLPGQGSSYTF. The CDR3 nucleotides read TGTGCCACCAGCATTAATCTTCCCGGACAGGGCTCGAGCTACACCTTC.

In the case of this clone: The sample carries other DNA sequences with the same CDR3. The chain recombines TRBV3-1 (or the pseudogene TRBV3-2) with TRBJ2-7, with no clear D. Germline V lookup: CDR1 LGHDT, CDR2 YNNKEL (reference sequence). The V end lost 3 bases, the J end lost 3 bases, and 15 bases lay between the germline ends. The length of the CDR3 is 15 residues. This CDR3 reads CASSQDGSGIYEQYF. The DNA for the CDR3 is TGTGCCAGCAGCCAGGACGGTTCAGGAATCTACGAGCAGTACTTC.

This clone showed up just once. The chain recombines TRBV7-7 with TRBJ2-1, with a possible D match to TRBD2 (6 bases). CDR1 and CDR2 (germline): SSHAT, FNYEAQ (reference sequence). The V and J ends lost 1 base and 1 base respectively, with 14 bases between them. The CDR3 spans 17 residues. The CDR3 loop reads CASSLEVGGRSYNEQFF. CDR3 in DNA: TGTGCCAGCAGCTTAGAGGTGGGGGGTCGATCCTACAATGAGCAGTTCTTC.

The chain has TRBV15 and TRBJ2-6, with 8 bases fitting TRBD1. With V trimmed by 7 bases and J by 0 bases, 11 bases remained unmatched. CDR3 length: 18 residues. Germline CDR1 reads LNHNV; CDR2 reads YYDKDF (reference sequence). The CDR3 reads CATIMTGATFSGANVLTF. The DNA of the CDR3 is TGTGCCACCATCATGACAGGGGCTACGTTCTCTGGGGCCAACGTCCTGACTTTC.

This chain uses TRBV7-3 with TRBJ2-3; D is uncertain. This CDR3 contains 14 residues. The V end lost 5 bases, the J end lost 2 bases, and 11 bases lay between the germline ends. Germline loops: CDR1 SGHTA, CDR2 FQGTGA. CDR3 region: CASSPTEVTDTQYF. CDR3 sequence (DNA): TGTGCCAGCAGCCCAACAGAAGTCACAGATACGCAGTATTTT. The variable domain in full, completed from reference TRBV7-3 and TRBJ2-3, reads GAGVSQTPSNKVTEKGKYVELRCDPISGHTALYWYRQSLGQGPEFLIYFQGTGAADDSGLPNDRFFAVRPEGSVSTLKIQRTERGDSAVYLCASSPTEVTDTQYFGPGTRLTVL.

The genes are TRBV9 and TRBJ2-5; D may be TRBD1 (5 bases). Germline CDR1 is SGDLS and CDR2 is YYNGEE. There are 16 residues in the CDR3. The germline V and J ends were trimmed by 0 bases and 1 base, with 13 bases remaining between them. CDR3: CASSVGVGVGQETQYF. The CDR3, as DNA: TGTGCCAGCAGCGTAGGCGTAGGGGTAGGCCAAGAGACCCAGTACTTC. Looking up the rest from reference TRBV9 and TRBJ2-5 gives the full variable domain: DSGVTQTPKHLITATGQRVTLRCSPRSGDLSVYWYQQSLDQGLQFLIQYYNGEERAKGNILERFSAQQFPDLHSELNLSSLELGDSALYFCASSVGVGVGQETQYFGPGTRLLVL.

The V gene is TRBV5-1, the J gene TRBJ2-1; the match to TRBD2 covers 8 bases. Looked up from germline, CDR1 is SGHRS and CDR2 is YFSETQ. The CDR3 is made up of 16 amino acids. The ends lost 0 bases at V and 6 bases at J; junction bases unmatched: 8. CDR3 sequence (DNA): TGCGCCAGCAGCTTGGCTGGCACTAGCGGTTTCAATGAGCAGTTCTTC. Its translation is CASSLAGTSGFNEQFF.

The V call is TRBV28, the J call TRBJ2-7; 9 bases match TRBD1. With V trimmed by 6 bases and J by 4 bases, 4 bases remained unmatched. CDR1 and CDR2 (germline): MDHEN, SYDVKM. The CDR3 sequence is 13 residues long. DNA of the CDR3: TGTGCCAGCAGCACAGGGGGCACTTACGAGCAGTACTTC. Its protein is CASSTGGTYEQYF.

This clone was recorded once. The J gene is TRBJ1-1, the V gene TRBV19; no clear D. From germline, CDR1 is LNHDA and CDR2 SQIVND (reference sequence). This CDR3 comprises 13 residues. Trimming removed 3 bases at V and 8 bases at J, with 13 bases between. DNA for the CDR3: TGTGCCAGTAGTATTTTTCTCTCCGCGGAAGCTTTCTTT. This codes for CASSIFLSAEAFF.

The gene calls are TRBV5-1 and TRBJ1-5; D is possibly TRBD1 (5 bases). The CDR3 runs to 18 residues. Germline V gives CDR1 SGHRS, CDR2 YFSETQ. Between the trimmed V and J ends, which lost 3 bases and 0 bases, there was a span of 19 bases. The CDR3 DNA is TGCGCCAGCAGCTGGCATGCCGGGACCAAGGTTAGCAATCAGCCCCAGCATTTT. It yields the protein CASSWHAGTKVSNQPQHF.

The chain carries TRBV12-3 or TRBV12-4 and TRBJ1-2, with TRBD1 as a possible D gene (5 bases). The CDR3 is made up of 13 amino acids. The V and J ends lost 5 bases and 8 bases respectively, with 15 bases between them. The CDR3 loop reads CASSVNRFPGYTF. Written as DNA, the CDR3 is TGTGCCAGCAGTGTTAACAGGTTCCCAGGCTACACCTTC.

The V gene is TRBV6-1, the J gene TRBJ2-2; 7 nucleotides agree with TRBD1. Germline lookup yields CDR1 MNHNS and CDR2 SASEGT. Germline trimming cut 2 bases from V and 6 bases from J; bases unmatched to any gene: 3. The CDR3 length is 14 residues. The CDR3 nucleotides read TGTGCCAGCAGTGAAAGGGGGCGCGCCGGGGAGCTGTTTTTT. Translation: CASSERGRAGELFF.

This chain uses TRBV5-1 with TRBJ2-7, with 7 nucleotides matching TRBD2. The CDR3 covers 15 residues. Germline-derived CDR1 and CDR2 are SGHRS and YFSETQ. The V and J ends lost 6 bases and 0 bases, in that order; junction bases with no gene match: 9. CDR3 protein: CASTESSGSSYEQYF. DNA for the CDR3: TGCGCCAGCACCGAATCTAGCGGAAGCTCCTACGAGCAGTACTTC.

The CDR3 loop reads CASSQSTDTQYF. CDR3 DNA sequence: TGTGCCAGCAGCCAAAGCACAGATACGCAGTATTTT. This rearrangement joins TRBV14 to TRBJ2-3; D is unclear. The V gene's germline CDR1 is SGHDN and CDR2 FVKESK. CDR3 length: 12 residues. V lost 2 bases and J 0 bases, leaving 0 bases between the germline ends.

J is TRBJ2-7 and V is TRBV7-2; possibly TRBD1 for D (6 bases). This CDR3 comprises 15 residues. Trimming pared 5 bases from V and 2 bases from J, leaving 16 bases between. CDR1 SGHTA and CDR2 FQGNSA come from the germline V gene. Here the CDR3 reads CASSPQGSNTYEQYF. CDR3 in DNA: TGTGCCAGCAGCCCCCAGGGGAGTAACACCTACGAGCAGTACTTC. Full variable domain (rest looked up from reference TRBV7-2 and TRBJ2-7): GAGVSQSPSNKVTEKGKDVELRCDPISGHTALYWYRQSLGQGLEFLIYFQGNSAPDKSGLPSDRFSAERTGGSVSTLTIQRTQQEDSAVYLCASSPQGSNTYEQYFGPGTRLTVT.

There are a few counts of this clone. The chain couples TRBV10-1 to TRBJ2-2; D may be TRBD1 (5 bases). This CDR3 comprises 14 residues. Germline V CDR1 and CDR2: WNHNN, SYGVQD (reference sequence). Trimming pared 2 bases from V and 4 bases from J, leaving 8 bases between. CDR3: CASSEQGGTGELFF. The DNA of the CDR3 is TGCGCCAGCAGTGAGCAGGGCGGCACCGGGGAGCTGTTTTTT.

The chain employs TRBV5-8 and TRBJ2-7; D might be TRBD1 (5 bases). This CDR3 region has 18 residues. Germline V gene sequence: CDR1 SGHTS, CDR2 YDEGEE. Trimming removed 0 bases from V and 0 bases from J, with 19 bases in between. The chain's CDR3 is CASSLDLGHPLSSYEQYF. CDR3 sequence (DNA): TGTGCCAGCAGCTTGGATTTAGGACATCCTCTTTCCTCCTACGAGCAGTACTTC. The whole variable domain, filled in from reference TRBV5-8 and TRBJ2-7, reads EAGVTQSPTHLIKTRGQQATLRCSPISGHTSVYWYQQALGLGLQFLLWYDEGEERNRGNFPPRFSGRQFPNYSSELNVNALELEDSALYLCASSLDLGHPLSSYEQYFGPGTRLTVT.